This T cell receptor beta chain was captured in a study of shared clonotypes between healthy human individuals. Study results and limitations: Generally, estimated richness proved larger in naive subsets than it did in memory subsets. Between four donors, naive CD4 clonotypes were shared at a level of roughly 5.5%.

The assay was run at deep level. For each subset, genomic DNA was distributed in equal portions over several immunoSEQ plates. Profiled with immunoSEQ multiplex PCR; TCRdb holds only in-frame clones, not every one. The sample holds about 1.1 million clones, around three quarters seen once. This clone was seen just once. The antigen remains unidentified. The same CDR3 also results from other DNA sequences found in this sample. The source material was memory CD4+ T cells from PBMCs. Sample subset: CD45RA-negative fraction. The sequence was obtained from a man between 18 and 35 years old in good health. Some clones in this sample may be carry-over from other donors' samples.

As DNA, the CDR3 is TGTGCCAGCAGCCAGAGTTCTGGGGCCAACGTCCTGACTTTC. It specifies CASSQSSGANVLTF. This chain joins TRBV2 and TRBJ2-6, with D unresolved. Germline-derived CDR1 and CDR2 are SNHLY and FYNNEI. This CDR3 contains 14 residues. The V and J ends lost 6 bases and 1 base respectively, with 7 bases between them.